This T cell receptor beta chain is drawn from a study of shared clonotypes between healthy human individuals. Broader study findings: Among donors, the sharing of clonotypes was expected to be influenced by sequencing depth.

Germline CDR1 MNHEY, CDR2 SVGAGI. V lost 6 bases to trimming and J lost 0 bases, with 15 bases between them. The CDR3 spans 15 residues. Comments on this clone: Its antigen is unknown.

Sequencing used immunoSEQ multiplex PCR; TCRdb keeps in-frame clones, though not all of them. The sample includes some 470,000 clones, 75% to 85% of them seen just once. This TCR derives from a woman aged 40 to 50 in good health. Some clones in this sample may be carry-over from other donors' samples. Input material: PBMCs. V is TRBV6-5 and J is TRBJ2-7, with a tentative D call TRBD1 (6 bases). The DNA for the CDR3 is TGTGCCAGCAGACCACCGGGACACGCCTCCTACGAGCAGTACTTC. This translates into CASRPPGHASYEQYF.